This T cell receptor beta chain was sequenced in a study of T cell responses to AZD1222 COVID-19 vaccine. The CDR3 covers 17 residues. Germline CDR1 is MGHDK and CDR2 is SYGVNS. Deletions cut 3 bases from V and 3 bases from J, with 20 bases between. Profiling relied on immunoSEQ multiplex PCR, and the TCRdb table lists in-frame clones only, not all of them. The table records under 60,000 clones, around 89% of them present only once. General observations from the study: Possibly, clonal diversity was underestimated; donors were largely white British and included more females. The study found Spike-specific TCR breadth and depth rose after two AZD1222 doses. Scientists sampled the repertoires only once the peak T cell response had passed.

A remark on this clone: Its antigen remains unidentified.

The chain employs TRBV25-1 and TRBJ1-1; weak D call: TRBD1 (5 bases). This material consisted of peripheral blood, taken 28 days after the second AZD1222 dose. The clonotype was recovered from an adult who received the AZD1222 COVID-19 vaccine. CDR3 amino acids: CASSDPAAAAGYTEAFF. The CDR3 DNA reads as TGTGCCAGCAGTGACCCCGCTGCGGCGGCAGGGTACACTGAAGCTTTCTTT.